The rows below give T cell receptor beta chains drawn from one sample of a study of cytomegalovirus exposure and HLA in healthy donors. Clones were sequenced by immunoSEQ multiplex PCR, and TCRdb holds only the in-frame ones, with some missing. Here the sample spans around 150,000 clones, about 80% being singletons. Sequenced input: PBMCs. The receptors were sampled from a woman aged 40 to 50 in good health and CMV-seronegative. The CDR3 runs from the conserved cysteine through the conserved F or W. D genes are given only for firm matches.

J | V | D | DNA | CDR3
TRBJ2-7 | TRBV7-9 | . | TGTGCCAGCAGCCCGGAGATGGGCGAGCAGTACTTC | CASSPEMGEQYF
TRBJ2-1 | TRBV6-4 | . | TGTGCCAGCAGCCCTGGGGCGGGACCCTACAATGAGCAGTTCTTC | CASSPGAGPYNEQFF
TRBJ2-5 | TRBV7-6 | . | TGTGCCAGCAGCTTAGGGTTTGGCAGCCAAGAGACCCAGTACTTC | CASSLGFGSQETQYF
TRBJ2-2 | TRBV2 | . | TGTGCCAGCGTAGGGGCGAACACCGGGGAGCTGTTTTTT | CASVGANTGELFF
TRBJ1-1 | TRBV2 | TRBD1 | TGTGCCAGCATTAAGGACAGGGGTTTACTGGCTTTCTTT | CASIKDRGLLAFF
TRBJ2-7 | TRBV7-2 | TRBD1 | TGTGCCAGCAGCATAACAGGGGCGCCTCTCTACGAGCAGTACTTC | CASSITGAPLYEQYF
TRBJ2-3 | TRBV7-6 | . | TGTGCCAGCAGCTTAGGGAGGGCTAGGGATGCATATACGCAGTATTTT | CASSLGRARDAYTQYF
TRBJ1-5 | TRBV7-6 | TRBD1 | TGTGCCAGCAGCCCGACGACAGGGGGCCATCAGCCCCAGCATTTT | CASSPTTGGHQPQHF
TRBJ2-7 | TRBV27 | . | TGTGCCAGCAGGCCGTTAGCCCTGAACTACGAGCAGTACTTC | CASRPLALNYEQYF
TRBJ1-1 | TRBV11-3 | . | TGTGCCAGCAGCTTAGTTAAGAACACTGAAGCTTTCTTT | CASSLVKNTEAFF
TRBJ2-2 | TRBV5-1 | TRBD1 | TGCGCCAGCAGCTTGGGGGACAGGCACAACACCGGGGAGCTGTTTTTT | CASSLGDRHNTGELFF